A single sample gave rise to the 23 T cell receptor beta chains below, sequenced in a study of cytomegalovirus exposure and HLA in healthy donors. PCR involved 60 Vbeta and 13 Jbeta primers. Here immunoSEQ multiplex PCR was the method, and the copy in TCRdb shows in-frame clones only, minus some. The sample lists 270,000 or so clones, 86% seen once, with around 3.7% in the top ten. The sequencing sample was made of PBMCs. These receptors originate from a man between 40 and 49 years old in good health and CMV-seropositive.

The chain is built from TRBV6-1 and TRBJ1-1, with a weak D call TRBD1 (5 bases). Germline-derived CDR1 and CDR2 are MNHNS and SASEGT. This CDR3 is built from 16 residues. Deletions cut 4 bases from V and 0 bases from J, with 15 bases between. The CDR3 here is CASSGSMTEMNTEAFF. For the CDR3, the DNA is TGTGCCAGCAGTGGGAGCATGACAGAAATGAACACTGAAGCTTTCTTT.

In its sample, this clone was seen once. CDR3 sequence reads: CASNRLGYGPEQYF. In DNA, the CDR3 is TGTGCCAGCAACCGACTAGGTTACGGGCCCGAGCAGTACTTC. The chain is built from TRBV11-2 and TRBJ2-7, with a tentative D call TRBD2 (6 bases). Trimming took 7 bases from V and 6 from J, leaving 19 bases between them. Germline assignment: CDR1 SGHAT and CDR2 FQNNGV. The CDR3 extends over 14 amino acids.

The CDR3 nucleotides are TGTGCCAGCAGTGAAGTGAGGACAGGGGCGTCGGATACGCAGTATTTT. Protein sequence: CASSEVRTGASDTQYF. V usage is TRBV6-1 and J usage is TRBJ2-3; 9 bases are shared with TRBD1. CDR3 length equals 16 residues. Germline lookup yields CDR1 MNHNS and CDR2 SASEGT. V lost 1 base, J lost 6 bases, and 8 bases stayed unmatched.

The chain carries TRBV7-2 and TRBJ1-1, with D unresolved. Trimming pared 2 bases from V and 7 bases from J, leaving 11 bases between. Germline CDR1 and CDR2: SGHTA and FQGNSA. This CDR3 is built from 13 residues. The DNA for the CDR3 is TGTGCCAGCAGCTTAACTAATCTAGTTGAAGCTTTCTTT. This translates into CASSLTNLVEAFF. Based on the CDR3 plus reference TRBV7-2 and TRBJ1-1, the full variable domain is GAGVSQSPSNKVTEKGKDVELRCDPISGHTALYWYRQSLGQGLEFLIYFQGNSAPDKSGLPSDRFSAERTGGSVSTLTIQRTQQEDSAVYLCASSLTNLVEAFFGQGTRLTVV.

In DNA form, the CDR3 reads TGTGCCACTCGGGGTAGCGGACTAGCGAACACCGGGGAGCTGTTTTTT. Translation: CATRGSGLANTGELFF. The genes are TRBV27 and TRBJ2-2; TRBD2 matches 7 bases. Germline V CDR1 and CDR2: MNHEY, SMNVEV (reference sequence). The CDR3 has 16 amino acids. The J segment lost 0 bases and the V segment lost 10 bases, leaving 11 bases of the junction unmatched.

V and J are TRBV7-9 and TRBJ2-1; D is perhaps TRBD2 (5 bases). The V end lost 8 bases, the J end lost 0 bases, and 5 bases lay between the germline ends. Per germline, CDR1 SEHNR and CDR2 FQNEAQ (reference sequence). The CDR3 sequence is 12 residues long. CDR3 in DNA: TGTGCCAGCGGGAGCTCCTACAATGAGCAGTTCTTC. Its translation is CASGSSYNEQFF. Looking up the rest from reference TRBV7-9 and TRBJ2-1 gives the full variable domain: DTGVSQNPRHKITKRGQNVTFRCDPISEHNRLYWYRQTLGQGPEFLTYFQNEAQLEKSRLLSDRFSAERPKGSFSTLEIQRTEQGDSAMYLCASGSSYNEQFFGPGTRLTVL.

The CDR3 loop is CASSIRTGTGELFF. CDR3 in DNA: TGTGCCAGCAGCATCCGGACAGGGACGGGGGAGCTGTTTTTT. This rearrangement joins TRBV7-2 to TRBJ2-2; 8 nucleotides agree with TRBD1. The CDR3 is made up of 14 amino acids. J was trimmed by 8 bases and V by 5 bases; bases with no gene match: 7. Germline loops: CDR1 SGHTA, CDR2 FQGNSA.

J is TRBJ2-7 and V is TRBV5-1; 8 nucleotides match TRBD1. The ends lost 3 bases at V and 1 base at J; junction bases unmatched: 3. The CDR3 contains 14 residues. CDR1 is SGHRS and CDR2 is YFSETQ in the germline V gene. The CDR3 DNA follows: TGCGCCAGCAGCTCGACAGGGGAATCCTACGAGCAGTACTTC. Protein: CASSSTGESYEQYF. Looking up the rest from reference TRBV5-1 and TRBJ2-7 gives the full variable domain: KAGVTQTPRYLIKTRGQQVTLSCSPISGHRSVSWYQQTPGQGLQFLFEYFSETQRNKGNFPGRFSGRQFSNSRSEMNVSTLELGDSALYLCASSSTGESYEQYFGPGTRLTVT.

This clone was found a few times. The rearrangement uses TRBV29-1 and TRBJ2-7; unclear D gene. V shed 5 bases and J shed 0 bases, with 5 bases lying between them. Germline CDR1 is SQVTM and CDR2 is ANQGSEA. The CDR3 runs 11 residues. CDR3: CSVRSSYEQYF. CDR3 bases: TGCAGCGTTCGGAGCTCCTACGAGCAGTACTTC.

CDR3 region: CASSYYPARELFF. In nucleotides, the CDR3 is TGCGCCAGCAGCTACTACCCTGCCAGGGAGCTGTTTTTT. The chain has TRBV5-1 and TRBJ2-2; no reliable D call. The CDR3 sequence is 13 residues long. From germline, CDR1 is SGHRS and CDR2 YFSETQ. V lost 3 bases and J lost 9, with 12 bases in between.

This clone was counted between two and nine times. The chain links TRBV13 to TRBJ1-4; D unresolved. The CDR3 contains 14 residues. The V end was cut by 4 bases, the J end by 0 bases, with 6 bases between. Germline V gives CDR1 PRHDT, CDR2 FYEKMQ (reference sequence). CDR3 coding DNA: TGTGCCAGCAGCTCTTCTTCAACTAATGAAAAACTGTTTTTT. It is translated as CASSSSSTNEKLFF.

The chain links TRBV11-3 to TRBJ2-2; the D gene is possibly TRBD2 (6 bases). The CDR3 runs to 18 residues. Germline V gene lookup returns CDR1 SGHNT and CDR2 YENEEA. V was clipped by 1 base and J by 6 bases, with 21 bases between them. The CDR3 here is CASSLAPFAEGPAGELFF. DNA of the CDR3: TGTGCCAGCAGCTTAGCTCCCTTTGCGGAGGGCCCGGCCGGGGAGCTGTTTTTT.

This clone was observed a single time. The chain carries TRBV6-1 and TRBJ2-6; the D gene is possibly TRBD1 (6 bases). V was trimmed by 0 bases and J by 4 bases, leaving 16 bases between them. CDR1 is MNHNS, CDR2 SASEGT, per germline. The CDR3 totals 18 residues. This chain's CDR3 is CASSEAPRGLSGANVLTF. The CDR3 nucleotides are TGTGCCAGCAGTGAAGCACCCAGGGGTCTCTCGGGGGCCAACGTCCTGACTTTC.

The chain links TRBV19 to TRBJ2-7; the match to TRBD2 covers 10 bases. This CDR3 comprises 12 residues. CDR1 and CDR2 from the germline V gene are LNHDA and SQIVND (reference sequence). Unmatched junction bases numbered 7, after V lost 5 bases and J lost 12 bases. Here the CDR3 reads CASSVGTSELYF. The CDR3 DNA reads TGTGCCAGTAGTGTCGGGACTAGCGAGTTGTACTTC.

The genes are TRBV15 and TRBJ1-2; weak D call: TRBD1 (6 bases). CDR3 size: 13 residues. V was cut by 6 bases and J by 2 bases, with 10 bases left in between. The germline V gene encodes CDR1 LNHNV and CDR2 YYDKDF (reference sequence). The CDR3 region is CATSTGGNYGYTF. The CDR3 bases are TGTGCCACCAGTACGGGGGGCAACTATGGCTACACCTTC.

The chain joins TRBV11-2 to TRBJ2-1, with D perhaps matching TRBD1 (6 bases). Trimming left V 3 bases short and J 3 bases short, with 12 bases between. This CDR3 is 15 amino acids long. CDR1 and CDR2 (germline): SGHAT, FQNNGV. CDR3 loop: CASSFTGFLYNEQFF. Written as DNA, the CDR3 is TGTGCCAGCAGCTTTACAGGGTTCCTCTACAATGAGCAGTTCTTC.

This clone was recorded a few times. The rearrangement links TRBV2 to TRBJ2-7, with TRBD1 matching 11 bases. CDR1 and CDR2 from the germline V gene are SNHLY and FYNNEI. CDR3 length: 14 amino acids. V shed 7 bases and J 6 bases; nucleotides not matched to a gene: 8. For the CDR3, the DNA is TGTGCCAGCACTTTCTCCGGGACAGGGGGCGAGCAGTACTTC. Its translation is CASTFSGTGGEQYF.

The chain employs TRBV5-8 and TRBJ1-4; 9 positions agree with TRBD1. This CDR3 has 15 amino acids. Germline V CDR1 and CDR2: SGHTS, YDEGEE. After removal of 5 bases from V and 5 bases from J, the junction contained 7 bases not matched to a gene. The chain's CDR3 is CASSTGQGLNEKLFF. The CDR3 nucleotides are TGTGCCAGCAGTACGGGACAGGGATTAAATGAAAAACTGTTTTTT.

J is TRBJ2-7 and V is TRBV7-2, with 9 positions matching TRBD2. This CDR3 has 16 residues. The trim removed 5 bases at V and 0 bases at J, leaving 8 bases unmatched. In germline, CDR1 is SGHTA, CDR2 FQGNSA. In nucleotides, the CDR3 is TGTGCCAGCAGCCTAGAGCTAGCGGGGAGCTCCTACGAGCAGTACTTC. It is translated as CASSLELAGSSYEQYF.

The V and J genes are TRBV2 and TRBJ2-7; D is perhaps TRBD2 (6 bases). Trimming shortened V by 0 bases and J by 3 bases, and 9 bases separated the two germline ends. In germline, CDR1 is SNHLY, CDR2 FYNNEI. The CDR3 consists of 14 residues. In DNA, the CDR3 is TGTGCCAGCAGTGAAGCTTACGGGAGCTACGAGCAGTACTTC. Translating it yields CASSEAYGSYEQYF.

The chain couples TRBV19 to TRBJ1-5; tentative D call: TRBD1 (6 bases). Trimming pared 2 bases from V and 0 bases from J, leaving 14 bases between. This CDR3 has 17 amino acids. The V gene's germline CDR1 is LNHDA and CDR2 SQIVND (reference sequence). The CDR3: CASSINPQGYSNQPQHF. The DNA of the CDR3 is TGTGCCAGTAGTATAAACCCCCAGGGGTATAGCAATCAGCCCCAGCATTTT.

The rearrangement uses TRBV9 and TRBJ2-1; TRBD1 aligns across 8 bases. Germline V gene data show CDR1 as SGDLS and CDR2 as YYNGEE. The trim removed 4 bases at V and 9 bases at J, leaving 9 bases unmatched. The CDR3 contains 14 residues. The CDR3 DNA sequence: TGTGCCAGCAGCCCCCGGACAGGGCCAAGTGAGCAGTTCTTC. This gives the protein CASSPRTGPSEQFF.

This rearrangement joins TRBV7-2 to TRBJ1-2; D gene uncertain. The germline CDR1 and CDR2 sequences are SGHTA and FQGNSA. Between the trimmed V and J ends, which lost 10 bases and 0 bases, there was a span of 12 bases. The CDR3 is 13 amino acids. CDR3: CANSTRANYGYTF. CDR3 DNA: TGTGCCAATTCGACACGAGCTAACTATGGCTACACCTTC.